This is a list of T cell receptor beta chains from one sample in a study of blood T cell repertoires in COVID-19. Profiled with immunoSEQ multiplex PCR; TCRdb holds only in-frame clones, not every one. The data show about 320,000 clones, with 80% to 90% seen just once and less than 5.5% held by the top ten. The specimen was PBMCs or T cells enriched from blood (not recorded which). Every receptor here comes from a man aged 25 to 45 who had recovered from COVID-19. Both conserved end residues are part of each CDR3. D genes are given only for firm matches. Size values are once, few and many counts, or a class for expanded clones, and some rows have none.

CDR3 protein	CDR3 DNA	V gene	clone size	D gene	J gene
CAWRTPLGRRQGYTF	TGTGCCTGGAGAACCCCCCTTGGCAGGCGCCAGGGCTACACCTTC	TRBV30	-	-	TRBJ1-2
CASSQEQGGSYEQYF	TGTGCCAGCAGCCAAGAACAGGGGGGCTCCTACGAGCAGTACTTC	TRBV4-2	few	TRBD1	TRBJ2-7
CASSKGPLILASVANTGELFF	TGTGCCAGTAGTAAGGGTCCCCTCATACTAGCGAGCGTAGCGAACACCGGGGAGCTGTTTTTT	TRBV19	-	TRBD2	TRBJ2-2
CASSEWGQTGVHEQYF	TGTGCCAGCAGTGAGTGGGGGCAGACAGGGGTGCACGAGCAGTACTTC	TRBV2	-	TRBD1	TRBJ2-7
CASSRGRAGGYTF	TGTGCCAGCAGTCGAGGGAGGGCGGGTGGCTACACCTTC	TRBV12-3/TRBV12-4	-	-	TRBJ1-2
CASSLRELANQETQYF	TGTGCCAGCAGCTTAAGAGAACTAGCCAACCAAGAGACCCAGTACTTC	TRBV13	few	-	TRBJ2-5
CAWSLGPTGNTIYF	TGTGCCTGGAGTCTGGGGCCTACCGGAAACACCATATATTTT	TRBV30	-	-	TRBJ1-3
CASSESGDNQPQHF	TGCGCCAGCAGTGAGTCGGGCGATAATCAGCCCCAGCATTTT	TRBV10-1	once	-	TRBJ1-5
CASAGQGYNEQFF	TGTGCCAGCGCGGGACAGGGATACAATGAGCAGTTCTTC	TRBV28	-	TRBD1	TRBJ2-1
CASSSGDRAPEGEQYF	TGTGCCAGCAGCTCGGGGGACAGGGCGCCTGAAGGGGAGCAGTACTTC	TRBV7-9	-	TRBD1	TRBJ2-7
CATSRDRLESSGANVLTF	TGTGCCACCAGCAGAGATAGGCTGGAGAGCTCTGGGGCCAACGTCCTGACTTTC	TRBV15	-	-	TRBJ2-6
CASSLGGGRGNSPLHF	TGTGCCAGCAGTTTGGGGGGGGGCCGAGGAAATTCACCCCTCCACTTT	TRBV28	-	-	TRBJ1-6
CASRINTGSEQYF	TGTGCCAGCAGGATAAATACAGGGAGCGAGCAGTACTTC	TRBV12-3/TRBV12-4	-	-	TRBJ2-7
CASSPRLAGSYNEQFF	TGTGCCAGCAGCCCGCGACTAGCGGGCTCCTACAATGAGCAGTTCTTC	TRBV4-2	few	TRBD2	TRBJ2-1
CASSPYRGESEKLFF	TGTGCCAGCAGCCCTTACCGGGGGGAAAGTGAAAAACTGTTTTTT	TRBV7-9	-	-	TRBJ1-4
CASSLAGTGGHNEQFF	TGCGCCAGCAGCTTGGCGGGGACAGGGGGCCACAATGAGCAGTTCTTC	TRBV5-1	-	TRBD1	TRBJ2-1